The 27 T cell receptor beta chains listed next were all sequenced from one sample in a study of CD8 T cells in ankylosing spondylitis (dated by TCRdb to about 2017). The investigation overall reported the following: A TCR beta motif of roughly 8 highly homologous amino acid variants appeared characteristic of blood from ankylosing spondylitis patients.

Antigens of these TCRs are unknown. Libraries were made using 5' RACE. Sequencing used an Illumina HiSeq 2500. In TCRdb, the public reads were trimmed at Q25 with fastp and aligned with MiXCR, with productive beta chains retained. Each record represents a unique CDR3 protein, reported with the most common genes and DNA among its rows. Within this sample are roughly 370,000 distinct CDR3 sequences, with approximately 20% of them counted one time only. Around 16% of the sample is taken by the ten largest. Sequenced sample: blood, either unsorted or a sorted T cell fraction (not recorded which). Receptors originate from a male donor with ankylosing spondylitis.

This clonotype was seen more than once but under ten times. The rearrangement joins TRBV10-3 to TRBJ2-1, with D perhaps matching TRBD2 (5 bases). The V end lost 0 bases, the J end lost 0 bases, and 12 bases lay between the germline ends. There are 17 residues in the CDR3. Germline V CDR1 and CDR2: ENHRY, SYGVKD. CDR3 in DNA: TGTGCCATCAGTGAGTCAACTAGGGCAGGCTCCTACAATGAGCAGTTCTTC. Translating it yields CAISESTRAGSYNEQFF.

J is TRBJ2-1 and V is TRBV18; 8 bases map to TRBD1. Germline V CDR1 and CDR2: KGHSH, LQKENI. This CDR3 has 18 residues. The V and J ends lost 1 base and 0 bases, in that order; junction bases with no gene match: 8. The CDR3 here is CASSPRIPGQVSYNEQFF. Here the CDR3 DNA reads TGTGCCAGCTCACCACGCATTCCGGGACAGGTCTCCTACAATGAGCAGTTCTTC.

The chain has TRBV5-4 and TRBJ2-3, with no clear D. V lost 4 bases and J lost 4, with 10 bases in between. The germline V gene has CDR1 SGHNT and CDR2 YYREEE (reference sequence). This CDR3 has 13 residues. Written as DNA, the CDR3 is TGTGCCAGCAGCCCACGTAGCCCAGATACGCAGTATTTT. It is translated as CASSPRSPDTQYF.

This chain connects TRBV18 to TRBJ2-1, with 12 bases aligning to TRBD2. The V gene end was trimmed by 2 bases and the J gene end by 1 base; junction bases not matched to a gene: 9. Germline loops: CDR1 KGHSH, CDR2 LQKENI. CDR3 length: 19 residues. This CDR3 is CASSPGLAGLYRSYNEQFF. DNA for the CDR3: TGTGCCAGCTCACCAGGACTAGCGGGACTCTACAGGTCCTACAATGAGCAGTTCTTC.

This clonotype came up a few times. The CDR3 loop is CSARDGSNTDTQYF. CDR3 sequence (DNA): TGCAGTGCTAGAGATGGGTCTAACACAGATACGCAGTATTTT. The chain links TRBV20-1 to TRBJ2-3; D ambiguous. Between the trimmed V and J ends, which lost 0 bases and 2 bases, there was a span of 9 bases. This CDR3 region has 14 residues. In germline, CDR1 is DFQATT, CDR2 SNEGSKA (reference sequence).

J is TRBJ2-1 and V is TRBV12-3 or TRBV12-4; D possibly corresponds to TRBD2 (6 bases). Trimming shortened V by 5 bases and J by 5 bases, and 25 bases separated the two germline ends. CDR3 size: 18 residues. CDR3 sequence (DNA): TGTGCCAGCAGTCTTCAAGTGTGGGGGGAACCTACAAACAATGAGCAGTTCTTC. It is translated as CASSLQVWGEPTNNEQFF.

V gene TRBV7-3 combines with J gene TRBJ2-5; tentative D call: TRBD2 (5 bases). Germline V CDR1 and CDR2: SGHTA, FQGTGA. The CDR3 has 13 amino acids. V was cut by 5 bases and J by 3 bases, with 10 bases left in between. CDR3 region: CASSRTREETQYF. In nucleotides, the CDR3 is TGTGCCAGCAGCCGGACGAGGGAAGAGACCCAGTACTTC.

This clonotype occurred a few times. J is TRBJ2-3 and V is TRBV27, with TRBD2 identical over 13 bases. Germline values: CDR1 MNHEY, CDR2 SMNVEV (reference sequence). This CDR3 region has 16 residues. The junction had 6 bases not matched to a gene; V was cut back by 3 bases and J by 6 bases. The CDR3 is CASSFGLAGAGDTQYF. In DNA form, the CDR3 reads TGTGCCAGCAGTTTCGGACTAGCGGGAGCAGGGGATACGCAGTATTTT.

This clonotype has a count of ten or more. This chain connects TRBV29-1 to TRBJ1-3; possible D gene TRBD1, 5 bases. V lost 4 bases and J lost 3, with 19 bases in between. The CDR3 spans 16 residues. From germline, CDR1 is SQVTM and CDR2 ANQGSEA. CDR3 sequence (DNA): TGCAGCGTTGCTTCCGGGACGGGAAGTTTTGGAAACACCATATATTTT. This translates into CSVASGTGSFGNTIYF.

The V gene is TRBV7-2, the J gene TRBJ2-3; D call uncertain. The ends were cut back, 1 base at V and 6 bases at J, with 14 bases in the middle. The CDR3 spans 15 residues. The germline V gene has CDR1 SGHTA and CDR2 FQGNSA. In nucleotides, the CDR3 is TGTGCCAGCAGCTTAGACACGGCGCTGGGGGATACGCAGTATTTT. Encoded protein: CASSLDTALGDTQYF.

The chain is built from TRBV12-3 or TRBV12-4 and TRBJ2-3, with 10 bases fitting TRBD1. V shed 6 bases, J shed 1 base, and the junction held 10 bases outside the gene matches. There are 17 residues in the CDR3. CDR3 DNA sequence: TGTGCCAGCAGCCCAGGACAGGGGGTGATCGGCACAGATACGCAGTATTTT. It specifies CASSPGQGVIGTDTQYF.

The chain couples TRBV6-6 to TRBJ1-1; D remains ambiguous. This CDR3 has 13 amino acids. The germline gives CDR1 MNHNY, CDR2 SVGAGI (reference sequence). The V end was cut by 6 bases, the J end by 0 bases, with 8 bases between. The CDR3 DNA reads as TGTGCCAGCAGCACAACAGTGAACACTGAAGCTTTCTTT. It codes for CASSTTVNTEAFF.

J is TRBJ2-2 and V is TRBV7-3; no clear D gene. Germline CDR1 is SGHTA and CDR2 is FQGTGA. This CDR3 spans 13 amino acids. Between the trimmed V and J ends, which lost 2 bases and 7 bases, there was a span of 8 bases. CDR3 amino acids: CASSLGHRGELFF. As DNA, the CDR3 is TGTGCCAGCAGCTTAGGGCACCGCGGGGAGCTGTTTTTT.

V usage is TRBV6-1 and J usage is TRBJ2-4; 10 bases align to TRBD1. Germline lookup yields CDR1 MNHNS and CDR2 SASEGT. The V segment lost 5 bases and the J segment 6 bases; nucleotides outside the gene matches: 7. This CDR3 has 15 residues. The CDR3 sequence is CASSPRTGGGNIQYF. The CDR3 DNA follows: TGTGCCAGCAGTCCGCGGACAGGGGGGGGAAACATTCAGTACTTC.

This clonotype came up a few times. The chain links TRBV15 to TRBJ2-3, with D possibly matching TRBD1 (6 bases). Germline V gene lookup returns CDR1 LNHNV and CDR2 YYDKDF (reference sequence). Trimming pared 5 bases from V and 1 base from J, leaving 13 bases between. This CDR3 contains 15 residues. The CDR3 here is CATSGFGQRTDTQYF. CDR3 DNA sequence: TGTGCCACCAGCGGATTTGGACAGCGCACAGATACGCAGTATTTT.

This clonotype was seen only a few times. This chain connects TRBV2 to TRBJ2-7; D remains ambiguous. Trimming stripped 4 bases from V and 3 bases from J, with 7 bases between. The germline V gene encodes CDR1 SNHLY and CDR2 FYNNEI. The CDR3 extends over 12 amino acids. CDR3 nucleotides: TGTGCCAGCAGTGCCCTCGGCTACGAGCAGTACTTC. Translating it yields CASSALGYEQYF.

The CDR3 sequence is CASRSGQNTEAFF. CDR3 nucleotide sequence: TGTGCCAGCAGGTCGGGACAGAACACTGAAGCTTTCTTT. The chain employs TRBV3-1 and TRBJ1-1; tentative D call: TRBD1 (6 bases). The V gene lost 6 bases and the J gene lost 1 base, with 9 bases spanning the gap. The CDR3 runs to 13 residues. The germline V gene encodes CDR1 LGHDT and CDR2 YNNKEL (reference sequence).

Only a few counts were recorded for this clonotype. This chain connects TRBV5-1 to TRBJ2-7; 9 positions agree with TRBD1. V lost 2 bases and J lost 5; bases outside the gene matches: 5. Looked up from germline, CDR1 is SGHRS and CDR2 is YFSETQ. The CDR3 is 14 amino acids. The DNA for the CDR3 is TGCGCCAGCAGCTTTCCCGGGACAGGGAACGAGCAGTACTTC. This translates into CASSFPGTGNEQYF.

This clonotype was counted at least ten times. One junction end disagrees with the germline gene, perhaps due to a read error. The chain's CDR3 is CASSLEGNYGYTF. The CDR3 nucleotides read TGTGCCAGCAGTTTGGAGGGGAACTATGGCTACACCTTC. The chain recombines TRBV5-1 with TRBJ1-2; D is possibly TRBD1 (5 bases). Per the germline V gene, CDR1 is SGHRS and CDR2 is YFSETQ. The CDR3 is 13 residues long.

V gene TRBV9 combines with J gene TRBJ1-2; D possibly corresponds to TRBD1 (5 bases). CDR1 is SGDLS, CDR2 YYNGEE, per germline. CDR3 size: 13 residues. V shed 5 bases and J shed 3 bases, with 11 bases lying between them. The CDR3 region has the DNA TGTGCCAGCAGGAGAGGGGAAGACTATGGCTACACCTTC. Amino acid sequence: CASRRGEDYGYTF.

The rearrangement uses TRBV10-1 and TRBJ2-1; 9 bases match TRBD1. Germline V lookup: CDR1 WNHNN, CDR2 SYGVQD (reference sequence). J was trimmed by 3 bases and V by 1 base; bases with no gene match: 4. This CDR3 is 16 amino acids long. The CDR3 here is CASSEWTGVDYNEQFF. CDR3 bases: TGCGCCAGCAGTGAGTGGACAGGGGTTGACTACAATGAGCAGTTCTTC.

V and J are TRBV5-1 and TRBJ2-7, with 8 nucleotides matching TRBD2. V trimming: 0 bases; J trimming: 2 bases; junction bases outside the gene matches: 4. This CDR3 region has 15 residues. Germline CDR1 is SGHRS and CDR2 is YFSETQ. CDR3 region: CASSLGAGVPYEQYF. In DNA form, the CDR3 reads TGCGCCAGCAGCTTGGGAGCGGGAGTCCCCTACGAGCAGTACTTC.

The rearrangement uses TRBV20-1 and TRBJ2-7; TRBD1 matches 7 bases. The CDR3 has 14 amino acids. The germline gives CDR1 DFQATT, CDR2 SNEGSKA (reference sequence). V lost 3 bases and J lost 4; bases outside the gene matches: 9. CDR3 in amino acids: CSARWAGGWYEQYF. Here the CDR3 DNA reads TGCAGTGCTAGGTGGGCAGGGGGTTGGTACGAGCAGTACTTC.

This clonotype was counted ten times or more. This chain uses TRBV6-5 with TRBJ2-3, with D perhaps TRBD1 (5 bases). Germline CDR1 reads MNHEY; CDR2 reads SVGAGI. The ends were cut back, 0 bases at V and 1 base at J, with 8 bases in the middle. CDR3 length: 15 residues. This chain's CDR3 is CASSYSGQRTDTQYF. CDR3 nucleotide sequence: TGTGCCAGCAGTTACTCGGGGCAGCGCACAGATACGCAGTATTTT.

This clonotype was observed a few times. The rearrangement links TRBV4-2 to TRBJ2-1; 8 bases match TRBD2. The length of the CDR3 is 15 residues. The J segment lost 4 bases and the V segment lost 3 bases, leaving 5 bases of the junction unmatched. Germline-derived CDR1 and CDR2 are LGHNA and YNFKEQ. The CDR3 region is CASSQAGGFYNEQFF. The CDR3 region has the DNA TGTGCCAGCAGCCAGGCGGGAGGTTTTTACAATGAGCAGTTCTTC.

This rearrangement joins TRBV5-1 to TRBJ2-1, with TRBD2 matching 12 bases. Germline CDR1 is SGHRS and CDR2 is YFSETQ. Losses at the gene ends were 2 bases for V and 5 bases for J; bases not matched to a gene: 8. The CDR3 has 17 amino acids. CDR3 coding DNA: TGCGCCAGCAGCTTTTTACTAGCGGGAGGTTCCCACAATGAGCAGTTCTTC. Amino acid sequence: CASSFLLAGGSHNEQFF. The full variable domain, with the rest looked up from reference TRBV5-1 and TRBJ2-1, is KAGVTQTPRYLIKTRGQQVTLSCSPISGHRSVSWYQQTPGQGLQFLFEYFSETQRNKGNFPGRFSGRQFSNSRSEMNVSTLELGDSALYLCASSFLLAGGSHNEQFFGPGTRLTVL.

This clonotype was seen only a few times. V and J are TRBV2 and TRBJ1-5; TRBD1 is a possible D gene (5 bases). V was shortened by 5 bases and J by 0 bases, with 8 bases between the two germline ends. The CDR3 is 14 amino acids. Germline CDR1 and CDR2: SNHLY and FYNNEI. CDR3 sequence: CASSFRDSNQPQHF. Here the CDR3 DNA reads TGTGCCAGCAGTTTCAGGGATAGCAATCAGCCCCAGCATTTT.